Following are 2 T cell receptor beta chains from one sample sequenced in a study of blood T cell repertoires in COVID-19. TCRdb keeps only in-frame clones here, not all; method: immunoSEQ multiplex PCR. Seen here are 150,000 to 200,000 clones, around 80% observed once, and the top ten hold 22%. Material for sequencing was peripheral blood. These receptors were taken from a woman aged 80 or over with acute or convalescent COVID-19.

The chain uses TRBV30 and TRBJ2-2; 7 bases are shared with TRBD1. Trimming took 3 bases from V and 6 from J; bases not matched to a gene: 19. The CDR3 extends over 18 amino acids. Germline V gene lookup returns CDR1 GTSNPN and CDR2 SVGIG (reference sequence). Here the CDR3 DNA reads TGTGCCTGGAGGAGTGGGACGACAGGGTTTAGGCGGCCCGGGGAGCTGTTTTTT. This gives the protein CAWRSGTTGFRRPGELFF.

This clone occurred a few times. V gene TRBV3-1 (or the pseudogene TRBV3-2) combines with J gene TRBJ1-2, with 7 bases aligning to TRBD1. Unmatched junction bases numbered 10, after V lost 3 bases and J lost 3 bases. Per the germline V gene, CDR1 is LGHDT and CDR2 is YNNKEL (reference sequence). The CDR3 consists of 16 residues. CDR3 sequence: CASSQARGGMDYGYTF. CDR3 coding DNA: TGTGCCAGCAGCCAGGCAAGAGGGGGCATGGACTATGGCTACACCTTC.